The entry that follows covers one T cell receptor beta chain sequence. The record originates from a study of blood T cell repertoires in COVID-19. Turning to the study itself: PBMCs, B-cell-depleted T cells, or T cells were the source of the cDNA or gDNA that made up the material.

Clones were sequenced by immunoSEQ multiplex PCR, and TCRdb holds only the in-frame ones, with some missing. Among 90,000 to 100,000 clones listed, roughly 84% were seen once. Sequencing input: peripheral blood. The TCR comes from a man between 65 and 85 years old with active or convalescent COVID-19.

CDR3 loop: CASSLGSAGANVLTF. CDR3 bases: TGCGCCAGCAGCTTGGGCAGTGCTGGGGCCAACGTCCTGACTTTC. The chain joins TRBV5-1 to TRBJ2-6; no clear D. This CDR3 comprises 15 residues. V lost 0 bases and J 2 bases, leaving 6 bases between the germline ends. Germline lookup yields CDR1 SGHRS and CDR2 YFSETQ.